The entry below gives a single T cell receptor (beta chain) sequence along with its context. These data originate in a study of T cell responses to AZD1222 COVID-19 vaccine. TCRdb keeps only in-frame clones here, not all; method: immunoSEQ multiplex PCR. The sample carries roughly 140,000 clones, under 90% recorded once. CDR1 and CDR2 from the germline V gene are SGHVS and FNYEAQ. The trim removed 7 bases at V and 0 bases at J, leaving 11 bases unmatched. The CDR3 has 19 residues. The TCR sequence derives from an adult who received the AZD1222 COVID-19 vaccine. Here the sequenced sample was peripheral blood, taken 28 days after the second AZD1222 dose. V gene TRBV7-6 combines with J gene TRBJ2-1; 14 nucleotides align to TRBD2. The CDR3 region has the DNA TGTGCCAGCAACCTATGGGGACTAGCGGGAGCCTTCTCCTACAATGAGCAGTTCTTC. This translates into CASNLWGLAGAFSYNEQFF.